A single sample is the source of the 16 T cell receptor beta chains below, sequenced in a study of CD8+CD57+ T cells in acquired aplastic anemia. All patients picked for sequencing had shown, by flow cytometry, an expansion of CD8+CD57+ cells. Genomic DNA, the template, was used for profiling of the TCR beta VDJ and CDR3. Each CDR3 protein gets one entry after TCRdb re-called the reads with MiXCR. This sample has about 270,000 distinct CDR3 sequences; around 82% occur once, and the top ten carry approximately 40%. The sequencing input was sorted CD4+, CD8+, or CD8+CD57+ T cells (not recorded which) from PBMCs. These receptors came from a human donor with aplastic anemia.

This clonotype was counted at least ten times. The chain has TRBV10-3 and TRBJ2-7, with D hard to call. The V and J ends lost 4 bases and 4 bases respectively, with 14 bases between them. There are 14 residues in the CDR3. Germline assignment: CDR1 ENHRY and CDR2 SYGVKD. This chain's CDR3 is CAISAAAGLYEQYF. The CDR3 DNA reads as TGTGCCATCAGTGCCGCCGCAGGATTGTACGAGCAGTACTTC.

This clonotype came up a few times. No conserved phenylalanine or tryptophan ends this CDR3, so it is likely a read error. No DNA is shown, since the ends of the CDR3 on it are uncertain; the CDR3 is the one TCRdb lists. The CDR3 here is CASGGAGNIQSL. The chain joins TRBV7-2 to TRBJ2-4. The CDR3 adds up to 12 amino acids, both ends counted. Germline V CDR1 and CDR2: SGHTA, FQGNSA.

The chain carries TRBV7-9 and TRBJ2-7; tentative D call: TRBD1 (6 bases). Deletions cut 2 bases from V and 2 bases from J, with 22 bases between. The CDR3 runs to 18 residues. Germline CDR1 is SEHNR and CDR2 is FQNEAQ (reference sequence). As DNA, the CDR3 is TGTGCCAGCAGCTTAAAACAGGGTTATCTCCGCTACACCTACGAGCAGTACGTC. Protein sequence: CASSLKQGYLRYTYEQYV.

The chain combines TRBV19 with TRBJ2-5, with 9 bases lining up with TRBD2. The CDR3 is 16 residues long. After removal of 2 bases from V and 1 base from J, the junction contained 5 bases not matched to a gene. Germline V gene lookup returns CDR1 LNHDA and CDR2 SQIVND (reference sequence). The CDR3 protein is CASSIRAGGFQETQYF. CDR3 coding DNA: TGTGCCAGTAGTATACGAGCGGGGGGTTTCCAAGAGACCCAGTACTTC.

A note on this clonotype: The junction departs from the called germline gene at one end, perhaps through a read error. This rearrangement joins TRBV7-9 to TRBJ2-6, with D possibly being TRBD2 (6 bases). CDR1 is SEHNR and CDR2 is FQNEAQ in the germline V gene (reference sequence). The length of the CDR3 is 16 residues. The CDR3 spells CASSFARSCGANDLTF. The CDR3 DNA reads as TGTGCCAGCAGCTTTGCGAGAAGCTGCGGGGCCAACGACCTGACTTTC.

Concerning this clonotype: Mismatch with germline at one junction end may stem from a read error. The rearrangement uses TRBV6-8 and TRBJ2-7, with D possibly being TRBD2 (6 bases). Germline-derived CDR1 and CDR2 are MNHGY and SAAAGT. The CDR3 covers 14 residues. DNA of the CDR3: TGTGCCAGCAGGTTCACCGGGGAGGACTACGCGCAGTACTTC. This sequence encodes CASRFTGEDYAQYF.

This chain connects TRBV7-8 to TRBJ2-7; TRBD2 is a possible D gene (6 bases). This CDR3 is built from 18 residues. V was cut by 3 bases and J by 3 bases, with 24 bases left in between. Per germline, CDR1 SGHVS and CDR2 FQNEAQ. In nucleotides, the CDR3 is TGTGCCAGCAGCTTTGGAGGGGACCCTGAGCAGTTCTTCTACGAGCAGTACGTC. Residues: CASSFGGDPEQFFYEQYV.

To note about this clonotype: This CDR3 is missing its conserved last phenylalanine or tryptophan, likely due to a read error. The DNA is omitted, as the CDR3 cannot be located on it reliably, and the CDR3 follows TCRdb's listing. J is TRBJ1-2 and V is TRBV7-8; no DNA check was done on the table's D call, TRBD1. Inclusive of both ends, the CDR3 amounts to 13 amino acids. Looked up from germline, CDR1 is SGHVS and CDR2 is FQNEAQ. The CDR3 loop is CASSFDPDGGALS.

Of note for this clonotype: The conserved closing phenylalanine or tryptophan is absent in this CDR3, likely reflecting a read error. The limits of the CDR3 on the DNA are not certain, so only TCRdb's listed CDR3 is given. The rearrangement links TRBV2 to TRBJ2-1; the listed D gene, TRBD1, was not tested against the DNA. The CDR3 is 16 residues long, ends included. The germline gives CDR1 SNHLY, CDR2 FYNNEI. CDR3 sequence: CASRDGGANTQYFHLG.

A note on this clonotype: The CDR3 does not end in the conserved phenylalanine or tryptophan, so this is likely a read error. This chain connects TRBV20-1 to TRBJ1-1, with TRBD1 identical over 9 bases. In germline, CDR1 is DFQATT, CDR2 SNEGSKA (reference sequence). The CDR3 consists of 13 residues. The CDR3 bases are TGCAGCGCCTCGGACAGGGGATACGGTGAAGCTTTCCTT. Translating gives CSASDRGYGEAFL.

As regards this clonotype: A much larger clone sits a single nucleotide away, making a read error possible. This chain connects TRBV7-2 to TRBJ2-7; 7 bases line up with TRBD2. With 3 bases clipped from V and 1 base from J, the junction kept 15 bases outside the gene matches. The CDR3 runs to 18 residues. The germline V gene has CDR1 SGHTA and CDR2 FQGNSA. CDR3 sequence reads: CASSFQRSGKALSYEQYV. DNA of the CDR3: TGTGCCAGCAGCTTTCAAAGAAGCGGGAAAGCCCTTTCCTACGAGCAGTACGTC.

The rearrangement joins TRBV2 to TRBJ2-3; TRBD2 agrees at 7 bases. Germline CDR1 is SNHLY and CDR2 is FYNNEI. This CDR3 is built from 15 residues. V gave up 3 bases and J gave up 5 bases; unmatched junction bases: 8. The CDR3 DNA reads TGTGCCAGCAGTGATACGGGCGGGAGCGGAGATACGCAGTATTTT. Translated, it gives CASSDTGGSGDTQYF. Full variable domain (remainder filled in from reference TRBV2 and TRBJ2-3): EPEVTQTPSHQVTQMGQEVILRCVPISNHLYFYWYRQILGQKVEFLVSFYNNEISEKSEIFDDQFSVERPDGSNFTLKIRSTKLEDSAMYFCASSDTGGSGDTQYFGPGTRLTVL.

V is TRBV7-6 and J is TRBJ1-2; the D is unclear. V was trimmed by 5 bases and J by 10 bases, leaving 26 bases between them. The CDR3 consists of 16 residues. Germline CDR1 SGHVS, CDR2 FNYEAQ. CDR3 nucleotide sequence: TGTGCCAGCAGCCAAGATTGCGAGGGCAGAGATAACGACTACACCTTC. Translated, it gives CASSQDCEGRDNDYTF.

On this clonotype itself: Given the absence of the conserved phenylalanine or tryptophan at the CDR3 end, a read error is likely. The DNA is left out, because the CDR3 cannot be placed on it with certainty; the CDR3 is given as TCRdb lists it. The chain joins TRBV2 to TRBJ2-3; the table's D gene call, TRBD2, was not cross checked with the DNA. The CDR3 adds up to 12 amino acids, both ends counted. From germline, CDR1 is SNHLY and CDR2 FYNNEI. The CDR3 loop is CASSESSGGHYN.

This clonotype was observed a few times. This may be a read error, as it is one base from a much larger clone. The chain employs TRBV5-4 and TRBJ2-2; no clear D. The germline V gene has CDR1 SGHNT and CDR2 YYREEE (reference sequence). The CDR3 covers 12 residues. The V end lost 2 bases, the J end lost 7 bases, and 6 bases lay between the germline ends. CDR3 residues: CASSFTRGELFF. CDR3 sequence (DNA): TGTGCCAGCAGCTTTACTCGCGGGGAGCTGTTTTTT.

The chain links TRBV29-1 to TRBJ1-4, with D perhaps matching TRBD1 (5 bases). There are 15 residues in the CDR3. The V end was cut by 6 bases, the J end by 6 bases, with 20 bases between. CDR1 is SQVTM, CDR2 ANQGSEA, per germline. Here the CDR3 reads CSVNWGWEGYEKLFF. The CDR3 DNA reads TGCAGCGTCAACTGGGGGTGGGAGGGGTATGAAAAACTGTTTTTT.